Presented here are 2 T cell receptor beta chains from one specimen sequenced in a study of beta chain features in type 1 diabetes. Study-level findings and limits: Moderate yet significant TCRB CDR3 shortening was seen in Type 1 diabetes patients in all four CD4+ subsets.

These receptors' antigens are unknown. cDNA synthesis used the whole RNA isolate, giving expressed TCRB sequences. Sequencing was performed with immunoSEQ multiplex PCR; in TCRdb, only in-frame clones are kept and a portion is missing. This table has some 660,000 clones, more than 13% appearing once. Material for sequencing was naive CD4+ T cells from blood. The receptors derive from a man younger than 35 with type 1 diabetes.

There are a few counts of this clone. The CDR3 spells CASSVTSGRVETQYF. The CDR3 DNA sequence: TGTGCCAGCAGCGTTACTAGCGGGAGGGTCGAGACCCAGTACTTC. The chain combines TRBV9 with TRBJ2-5, with 13 nucleotides matching TRBD2. The CDR3 extends over 15 amino acids. Germline V lookup: CDR1 SGDLS, CDR2 YYNGEE. The V gene end was trimmed by 2 bases and the J gene end by 5 bases; junction bases not matched to a gene: 3.

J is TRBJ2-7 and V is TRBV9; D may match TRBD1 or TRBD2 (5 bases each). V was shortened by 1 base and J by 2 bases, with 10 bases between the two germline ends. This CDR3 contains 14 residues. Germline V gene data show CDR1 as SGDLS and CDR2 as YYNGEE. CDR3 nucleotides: TGTGCCAGCAGCGTAACTGGGGGTCCCTACGAGCAGTACTTC. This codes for CASSVTGGPYEQYF.